This T cell receptor (beta chain) comes out of a study of identical twins. Whole-study results and caveats: Clonotypes of the beta chain that were abundant in cord blood carried fewer insertions (memory repertoires showed none). For zero-insertion analyses, partial confounding could come from invariant MAIT and iNKT cells.

TCRdb passed the 5' RACE reads through MiXCR, listing each CDR3 protein once. The table lists around 500,000 distinct CDR3 sequences, 14% of them singletons, with over 0.5% in the top ten. This clonotype was detected a few times. Its matching antigen is unknown. These data were likewise used in another study, on yellow fever vaccine responses in identical twins.

The sample was CD4+ T cells sorted from blood. The source is a woman under 30 in good health.

The CDR3 loop reads CASSRTYRASTDTQYF. CDR3 DNA: TGTGCCAGCAGCCGCACCTACCGGGCTAGCACAGATACGCAGTATTTT. V usage is TRBV5-5 and J usage is TRBJ2-3; D uncertain. Germline assignment: CDR1 SGHKS and CDR2 YYEKEE (reference sequence). The length of the CDR3 is 16 residues. The V end lost 4 bases, the J end lost 0 bases, and 15 bases lay between the germline ends.